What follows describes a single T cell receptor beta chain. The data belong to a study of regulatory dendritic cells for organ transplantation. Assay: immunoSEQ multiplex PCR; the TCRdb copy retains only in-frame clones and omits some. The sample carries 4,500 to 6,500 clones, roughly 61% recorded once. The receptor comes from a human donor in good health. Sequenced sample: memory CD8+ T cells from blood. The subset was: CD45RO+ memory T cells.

CDR3 residues: CASSSRGVLTDTQYF. The CDR3, as DNA: TGTGCCAGCAGCTCACGGGGGGTGTTGACAGATACGCAGTATTTT. V gene TRBV11-1 combines with J gene TRBJ2-3; TRBD2 agrees at 7 bases. V shed 4 bases and J 3 bases; nucleotides not matched to a gene: 7. This CDR3 is built from 15 residues. CDR1 and CDR2 (germline): SGHAT, FQDESV (reference sequence).